What follows are 12 T cell receptor beta chains derived from one specimen sequenced in a study of post-analysis software for immune sequencing data. Whole-study findings and limits: About five TRBV segments were more frequent in patients than controls; TRBV5-6, TRBV5-1 and TRBV20-1 belonged to this group.

Prepared TCR beta cDNA libraries contained unique molecular identifiers. TCRdb reprocessed the PCR reads with MiXCR, giving one entry per CDR3 protein. The table includes fewer than 850,000 distinct CDR3 sequences, 40% to 55% detected once. Their antigens are not known. The specimen was blood. The source is a girl aged 10-17 years with multiple sclerosis.

This chain connects TRBV12-3 or TRBV12-4 to TRBJ2-6; TRBD1 agrees at 9 bases. The length of the CDR3 is 18 residues. With V trimmed by 6 bases and J by 0 bases, 9 bases remained unmatched. CDR3 region: CASRSTGGASSGANVLTF. The CDR3 nucleotides are TGTGCCAGCAGATCCACAGGGGGCGCTTCCTCTGGGGCCAACGTCCTGACTTTC.

The rearrangement joins TRBV29-1 to TRBJ2-3; 7 bases align to TRBD2. CDR1 and CDR2 (germline): SQVTM, ANQGSEA. The V segment lost 5 bases and the J segment 5 bases; nucleotides outside the gene matches: 10. CDR3 length: 14 residues. CDR3 DNA: TGCAGCGTTCTTGCGGGAGTTAGTGTAGATACGCAGTATTTT. The encoded protein is CSVLAGVSVDTQYF.

J is TRBJ1-2 and V is TRBV24-1; a possible D gene is TRBD1 (5 bases). The ends were cut back, 3 bases at V and 7 bases at J, with 8 bases in the middle. The length of the CDR3 is 12 residues. Germline V CDR1 and CDR2: KGHDR, SFDVKD. The CDR3 DNA follows: TGTGCCACCAGTGATCCAGGGTTTGGCTACACCTTC. Encoded protein: CATSDPGFGYTF.

This clonotype was seen a handful of times. The rearrangement links TRBV27 to TRBJ2-7; D might be TRBD1 (5 bases). The CDR3 is 14 residues long. Germline CDR1 reads MNHEY; CDR2 reads SMNVEV (reference sequence). The germline V and J ends were trimmed by 2 bases and 2 bases, with 10 bases remaining between them. This CDR3 is CASSLIDSTYEQYF. CDR3 coding DNA: TGTGCCAGCAGTTTAATAGACAGCACCTACGAGCAGTACTTC.

The chain links TRBV20-1 to TRBJ2-7; D not certain. Germline lookup yields CDR1 DFQATT and CDR2 SNEGSKA (reference sequence). Trimming took off 0 bases at V and 7 bases at J, with 16 bases between the two ends. This CDR3 is built from 14 residues. The CDR3 DNA sequence: TGCAGTGCTAGAGACCGAGTTGGGTTGAGGGAGCAGTACTTC. It encodes CSARDRVGLREQYF.

In regard to this clonotype: Relative to the germline gene, one junction end is altered; a read error may explain this. The chain uses TRBV7-2 and TRBJ2-1, with D maybe TRBD2 (5 bases). From germline, CDR1 is SGHTA and CDR2 FQGNSA. The CDR3 is made up of 15 amino acids. CDR3 nucleotide sequence: TGTGCCAGCTGCTTAGAAGTACGCTCGGGGAATGAGCAGTTCTTC. As protein: CASCLEVRSGNEQFF.

This clonotype has just one count. This chain connects TRBV30 to TRBJ2-3, with TRBD2 matching 7 bases. CDR1 and CDR2 (germline): GTSNPN, SVGIG (reference sequence). This CDR3 contains 14 residues. V dropped 7 bases and J dropped 3; count of bases not matched to a gene: 10. The CDR3 sequence is CASIRTGGTDTQYF. The CDR3, as DNA: TGTGCCTCCATACGGACGGGAGGAACAGATACGCAGTATTTT.

The chain joins TRBV30 to TRBJ2-7, with D perhaps TRBD1 or TRBD2 (5 bases each). The DNA end lines up better with TRBJ2-4; the J call may be wrong. This CDR3 has 10 amino acids. Germline loops: CDR1 GTSNPN, CDR2 SVGIG (reference sequence). CDR3 sequence: CAWGGNIQYF. The CDR3 region has the DNA TGTGCCTGGGGGGGAAACATTCAGTACTTC.

The table lists this clonotype with a few counts. V gene TRBV7-3 combines with J gene TRBJ2-3, with a tentative D call TRBD2 (5 bases). Between the trimmed V and J ends, which lost 5 bases and 0 bases, there was a span of 15 bases. The CDR3 extends over 16 amino acids. Germline values: CDR1 SGHTA, CDR2 FQGTGA. This CDR3 is CASSQTSGASTDTQYF. The CDR3 DNA is TGTGCCAGCAGCCAGACGAGCGGCGCTAGCACAGATACGCAGTATTTT.

This clonotype came up a few times. The CDR3 loop reads CSVEVHPDTQYF. The CDR3, as DNA: TGCAGCGTTGAAGTTCATCCAGATACGCAGTATTTT. The chain recombines TRBV29-1 with TRBJ2-3; D unclear. CDR3 size: 12 residues. Germline V gives CDR1 SQVTM, CDR2 ANQGSEA. V lost 1 base to trimming and J lost 4 bases, with 6 bases between them.

The chain's CDR3 is CASSYLTSQETQYF. DNA of the CDR3: TGTGCCAGCAGTTACCTGACAAGCCAAGAGACCCAGTACTTC. This chain connects TRBV6-5 to TRBJ2-5; D not resolved. The V gene lost 2 bases and the J gene lost 1 base, with 8 bases spanning the gap. Germline V CDR1 and CDR2: MNHEY, SVGAGI. There are 14 residues in the CDR3.

This sequence joins TRBV10-3 and TRBJ2-7; 12 bases match TRBD2. This CDR3 contains 14 residues. Germline values: CDR1 ENHRY, CDR2 SYGVKD. The J segment lost 5 bases and the V segment lost 10 bases, leaving 9 bases of the junction unmatched. CDR3 loop: CATLAGGWSDEQYF. For the CDR3, the DNA is TGTGCCACCCTAGCGGGAGGGTGGAGTGACGAGCAGTACTTC.